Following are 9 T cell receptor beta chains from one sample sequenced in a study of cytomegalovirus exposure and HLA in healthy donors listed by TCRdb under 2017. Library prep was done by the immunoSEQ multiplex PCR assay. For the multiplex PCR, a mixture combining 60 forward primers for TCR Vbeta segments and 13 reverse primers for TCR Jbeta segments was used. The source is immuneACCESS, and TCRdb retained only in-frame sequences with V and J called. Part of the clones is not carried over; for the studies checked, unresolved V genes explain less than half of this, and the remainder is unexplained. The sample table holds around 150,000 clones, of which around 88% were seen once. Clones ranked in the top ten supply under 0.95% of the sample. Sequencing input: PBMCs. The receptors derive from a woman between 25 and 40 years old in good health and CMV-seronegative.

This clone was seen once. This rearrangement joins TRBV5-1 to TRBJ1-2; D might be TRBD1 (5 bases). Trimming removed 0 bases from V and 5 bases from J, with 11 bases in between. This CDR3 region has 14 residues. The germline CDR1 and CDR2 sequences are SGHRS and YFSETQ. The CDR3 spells CASSLADSSYGYTF. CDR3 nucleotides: TGCGCCAGCAGCTTGGCTGACAGTTCTTATGGCTACACCTTC.

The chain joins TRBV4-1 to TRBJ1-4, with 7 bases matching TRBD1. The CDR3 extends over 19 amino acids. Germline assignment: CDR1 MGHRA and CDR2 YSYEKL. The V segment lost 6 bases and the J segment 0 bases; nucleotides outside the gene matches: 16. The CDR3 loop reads CASSLAPDRVAATNEKLFF. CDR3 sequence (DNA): TGCGCCAGCAGTCTCGCCCCAGACAGGGTAGCTGCAACTAATGAAAAACTGTTTTTT.

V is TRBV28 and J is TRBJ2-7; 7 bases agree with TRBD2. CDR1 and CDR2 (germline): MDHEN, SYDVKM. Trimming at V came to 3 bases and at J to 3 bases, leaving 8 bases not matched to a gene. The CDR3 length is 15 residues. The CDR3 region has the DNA TGTGCCAGCAGTTTCGCCGGGACTACCCGCTACGAGCAGTACTTC. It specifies CASSFAGTTRYEQYF. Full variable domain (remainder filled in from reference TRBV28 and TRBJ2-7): DVKVTQSSRYLVKRTGEKVFLECVQDMDHENMFWYRQDPGLGLRLIYFSYDVKMKEKGDIPEGYSVSREKKERFSLILESASTNQTSMYLCASSFAGTTRYEQYFGPGTRLTVT.

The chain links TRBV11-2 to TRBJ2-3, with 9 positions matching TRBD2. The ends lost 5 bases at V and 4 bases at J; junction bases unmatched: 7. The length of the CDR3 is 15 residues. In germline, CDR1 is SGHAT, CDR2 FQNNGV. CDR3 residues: CASSGLAGPPDTQYF. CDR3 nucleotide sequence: TGTGCCAGCAGCGGGCTAGCGGGACCCCCAGATACGCAGTATTTT.

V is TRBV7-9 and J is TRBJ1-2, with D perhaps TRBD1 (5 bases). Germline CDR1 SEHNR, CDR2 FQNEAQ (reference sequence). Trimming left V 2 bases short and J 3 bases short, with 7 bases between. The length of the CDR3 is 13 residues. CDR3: CASSLSGDYGYTF. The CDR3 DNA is TGTGCCAGCAGCTTATCGGGGGACTATGGCTACACCTTC. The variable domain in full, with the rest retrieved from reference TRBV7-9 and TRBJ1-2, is DTGVSQNPRHKITKRGQNVTFRCDPISEHNRLYWYRQTLGQGPEFLTYFQNEAQLEKSRLLSDRFSAERPKGSFSTLEIQRTEQGDSAMYLCASSLSGDYGYTFGSGTRLTVV.

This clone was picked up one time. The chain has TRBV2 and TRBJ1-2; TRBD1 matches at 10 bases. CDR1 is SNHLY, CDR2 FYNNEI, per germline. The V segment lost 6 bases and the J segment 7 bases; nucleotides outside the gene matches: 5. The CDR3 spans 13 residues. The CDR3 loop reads CASSIGDRGGYTF. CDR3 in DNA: TGTGCCAGCAGCATCGGGGACAGGGGTGGCTACACCTTC.

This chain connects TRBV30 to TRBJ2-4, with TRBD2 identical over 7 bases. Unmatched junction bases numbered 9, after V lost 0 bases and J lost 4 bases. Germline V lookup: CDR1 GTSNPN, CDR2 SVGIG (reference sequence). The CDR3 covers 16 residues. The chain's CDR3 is CAWSVLGRGGKNIQYF. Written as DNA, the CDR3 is TGTGCCTGGAGTGTACTGGGAAGGGGAGGGAAAAACATTCAGTACTTC. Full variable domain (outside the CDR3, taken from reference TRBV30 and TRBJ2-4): SQTIHQWPATLVQPVGSPLSLECTVEGTSNPNLYWYRQAAGRGLQLLFYSVGIGQISSEVPQNLSASRPQDRQFILSSKKLLLSDSGFYLCAWSVLGRGGKNIQYFGAGTRLSVL.

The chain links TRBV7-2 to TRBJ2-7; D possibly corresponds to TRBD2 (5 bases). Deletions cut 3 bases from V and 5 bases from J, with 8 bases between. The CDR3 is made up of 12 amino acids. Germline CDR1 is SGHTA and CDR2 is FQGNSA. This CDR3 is CASSFFGDEQYF. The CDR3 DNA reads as TGTGCCAGCAGCTTCTTCGGGGACGAGCAGTACTTC.

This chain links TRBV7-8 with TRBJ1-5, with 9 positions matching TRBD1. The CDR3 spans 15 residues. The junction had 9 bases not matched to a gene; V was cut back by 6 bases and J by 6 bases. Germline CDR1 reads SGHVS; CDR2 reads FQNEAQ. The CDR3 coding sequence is TGTGCCAGCAGGACCGGGACAGGGCCCTCTCAGCCCCAGCATTTT. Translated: CASRTGTGPSQPQHF.